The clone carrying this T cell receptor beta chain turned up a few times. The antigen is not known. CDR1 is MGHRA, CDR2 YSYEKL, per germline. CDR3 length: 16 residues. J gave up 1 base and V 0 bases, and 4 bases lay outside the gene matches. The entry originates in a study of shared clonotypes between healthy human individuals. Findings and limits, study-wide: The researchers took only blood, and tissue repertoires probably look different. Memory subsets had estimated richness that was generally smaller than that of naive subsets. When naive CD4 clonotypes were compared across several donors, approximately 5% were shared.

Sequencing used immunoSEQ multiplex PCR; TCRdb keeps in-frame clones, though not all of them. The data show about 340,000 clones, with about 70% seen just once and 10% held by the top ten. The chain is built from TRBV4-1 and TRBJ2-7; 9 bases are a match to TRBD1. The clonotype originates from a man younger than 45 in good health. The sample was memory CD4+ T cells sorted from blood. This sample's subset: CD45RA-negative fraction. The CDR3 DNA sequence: TGCGCCAGCAGCCAAGATTTCGGGACAGGGTCCTACGAGCAGTACTTC. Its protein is CASSQDFGTGSYEQYF.